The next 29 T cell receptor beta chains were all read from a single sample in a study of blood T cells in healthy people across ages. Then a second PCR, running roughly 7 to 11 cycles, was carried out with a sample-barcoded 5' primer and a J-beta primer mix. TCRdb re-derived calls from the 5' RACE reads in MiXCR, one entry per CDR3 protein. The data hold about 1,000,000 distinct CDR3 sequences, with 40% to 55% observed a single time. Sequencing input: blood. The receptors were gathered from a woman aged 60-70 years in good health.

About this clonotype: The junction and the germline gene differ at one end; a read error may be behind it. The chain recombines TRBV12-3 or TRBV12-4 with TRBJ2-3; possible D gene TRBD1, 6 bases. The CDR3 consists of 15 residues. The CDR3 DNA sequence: TGTGCCAGCAGATCTTGGACAGATGGAGCAGATACGCGGTATTTT. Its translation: CASRSWTDGADTRYF.

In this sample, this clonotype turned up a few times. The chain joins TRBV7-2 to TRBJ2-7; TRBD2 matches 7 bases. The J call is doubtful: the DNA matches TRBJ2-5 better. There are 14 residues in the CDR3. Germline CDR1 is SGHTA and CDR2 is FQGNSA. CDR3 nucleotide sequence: TGTGCCAGCAGCTTGGGTCTAGCGGCGGAGACCCAGTACTTC. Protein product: CASSLGLAAETQYF.

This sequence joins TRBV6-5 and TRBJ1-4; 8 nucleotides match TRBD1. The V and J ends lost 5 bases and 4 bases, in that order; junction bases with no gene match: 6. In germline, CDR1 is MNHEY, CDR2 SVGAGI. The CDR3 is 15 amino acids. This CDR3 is CASSDQGAVNEKLFF. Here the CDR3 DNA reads TGTGCCAGCAGTGATCAGGGGGCTGTTAATGAAAAACTGTTTTTT.

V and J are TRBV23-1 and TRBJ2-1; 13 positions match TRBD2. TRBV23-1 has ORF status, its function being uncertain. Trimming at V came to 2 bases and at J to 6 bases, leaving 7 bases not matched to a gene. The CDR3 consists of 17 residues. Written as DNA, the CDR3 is TGCGCCAGCAGTCAACCTACTAGCGGGAGGGCCGGCAATGAGCAGTTCTTC. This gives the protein CASSQPTSGRAGNEQFF.

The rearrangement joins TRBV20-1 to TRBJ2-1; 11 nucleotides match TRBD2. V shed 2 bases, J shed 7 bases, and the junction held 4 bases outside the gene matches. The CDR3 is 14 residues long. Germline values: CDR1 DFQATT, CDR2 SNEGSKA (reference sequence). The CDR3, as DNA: TGCAGTGCTAGACACCCTAGCGGGAGGAATGAGCAGTTCTTC. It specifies CSARHPSGRNEQFF.

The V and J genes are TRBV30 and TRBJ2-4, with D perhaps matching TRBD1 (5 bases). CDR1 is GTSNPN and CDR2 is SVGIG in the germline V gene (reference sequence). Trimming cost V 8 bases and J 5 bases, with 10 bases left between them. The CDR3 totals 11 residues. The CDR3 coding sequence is TGTGCCGGTAAGACAGAAAACATTCAGTACTTC. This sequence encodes CAGKTENIQYF.

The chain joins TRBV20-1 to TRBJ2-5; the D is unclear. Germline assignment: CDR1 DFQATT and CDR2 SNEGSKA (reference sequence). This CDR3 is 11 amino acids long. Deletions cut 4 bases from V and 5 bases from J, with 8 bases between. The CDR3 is CSAIFIETQYF. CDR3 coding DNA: TGCAGTGCTATTTTCATTGAGACCCAGTACTTC.

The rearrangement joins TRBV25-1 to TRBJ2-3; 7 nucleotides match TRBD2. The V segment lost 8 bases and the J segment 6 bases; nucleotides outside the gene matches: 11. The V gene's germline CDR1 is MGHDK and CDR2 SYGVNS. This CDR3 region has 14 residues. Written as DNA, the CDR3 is TGTGCCAGCGGTCTAGCGGCCGGAGGTGATACGCAGTATTTT. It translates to CASGLAAGGDTQYF.

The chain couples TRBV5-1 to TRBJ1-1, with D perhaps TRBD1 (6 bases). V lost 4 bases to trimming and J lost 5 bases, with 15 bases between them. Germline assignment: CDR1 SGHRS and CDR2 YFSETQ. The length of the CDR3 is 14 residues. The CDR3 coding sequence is TGCGCCAGCAGCCTGCGGAGGGGGGCGACTGAAGCTTTCTTT. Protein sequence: CASSLRRGATEAFF.

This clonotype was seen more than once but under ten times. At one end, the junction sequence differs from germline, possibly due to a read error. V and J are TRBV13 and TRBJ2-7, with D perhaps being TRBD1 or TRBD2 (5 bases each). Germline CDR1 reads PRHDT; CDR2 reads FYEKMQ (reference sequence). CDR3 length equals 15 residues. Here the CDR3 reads CASSTRRGSSYERYF. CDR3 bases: TGTGCCAGCAGCACCCGACGGGGCAGCTCCTACGAGCGGTACTTC. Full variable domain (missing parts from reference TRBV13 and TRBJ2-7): AAGVIQSPRHLIKEKRETATLKCYPIPRHDTVYWYQQGPGQDPQFLISFYEKMQSDKGSIPDRFSAQQFSDYHSELNMSSLELGDSALYFCASSTRRGSSYERYFGPGTRLTVT.

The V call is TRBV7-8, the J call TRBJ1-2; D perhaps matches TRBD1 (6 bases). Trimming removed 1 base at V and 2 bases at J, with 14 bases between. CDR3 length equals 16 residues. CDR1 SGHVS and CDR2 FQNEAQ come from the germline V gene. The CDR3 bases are TGTGCCAGCAGCTTAGGGGTGGGGGCGAACAACTATGGCTACACCTTC. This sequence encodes CASSLGVGANNYGYTF.

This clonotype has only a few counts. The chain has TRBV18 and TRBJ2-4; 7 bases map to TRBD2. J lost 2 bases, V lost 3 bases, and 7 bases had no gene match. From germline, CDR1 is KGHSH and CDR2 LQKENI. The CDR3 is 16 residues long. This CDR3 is CASSPELAITKNIQYF. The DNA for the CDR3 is TGTGCCAGCTCACCCGAACTAGCGATAACCAAAAACATTCAGTACTTC.

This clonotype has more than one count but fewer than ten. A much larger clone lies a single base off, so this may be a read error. This CDR3 is CSVEGVAAPTDTQYF. Here the CDR3 DNA reads TGCAGCGTTGAAGGGGTTGCGGCCCCAACGGATACGCAGTATTTT. The J gene is TRBJ2-3, the V gene TRBV29-1, with unresolved D. The CDR3 has 15 residues. CDR1 and CDR2 from the germline V gene are SQVTM and ANQGSEA. Between the trimmed V and J ends, which lost 1 base and 6 bases, there was a span of 17 bases.

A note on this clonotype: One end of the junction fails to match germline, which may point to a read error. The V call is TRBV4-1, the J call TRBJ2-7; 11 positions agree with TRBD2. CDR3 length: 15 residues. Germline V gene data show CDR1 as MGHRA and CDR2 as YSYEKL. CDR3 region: CASSQLAGGAYGQYF. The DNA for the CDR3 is TGCGCCAGCAGCCAGCTAGCGGGAGGAGCCTACGGGCAGTACTTC.

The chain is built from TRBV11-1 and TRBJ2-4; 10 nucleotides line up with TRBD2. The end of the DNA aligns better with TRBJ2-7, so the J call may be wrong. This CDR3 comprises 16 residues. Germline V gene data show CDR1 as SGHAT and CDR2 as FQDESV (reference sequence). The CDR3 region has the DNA TGTGCCAGCAGCTTAGCGTCCCCGGGACTAGCGAGCGAGCAGTACTTC. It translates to CASSLASPGLASEQYF.

CDR3 coding DNA: TGTGCCAGCACCATAAGTGGGGGGGACACTGAAGCTTTCTTT. Encoded protein: CASTISGGDTEAFF. This chain joins TRBV21-1 and TRBJ1-1; the table's TRBD1 call for D was not verified on the DNA. TRBV21-1 is reported as a pseudogene. CDR3 length: 14 amino acids.

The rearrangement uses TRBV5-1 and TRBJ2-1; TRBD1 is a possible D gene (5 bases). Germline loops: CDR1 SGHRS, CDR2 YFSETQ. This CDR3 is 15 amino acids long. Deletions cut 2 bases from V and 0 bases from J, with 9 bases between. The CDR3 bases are TGCGCCAGCAGCTTAATAGGGGCCTCCTACAATGAGCAGTTCTTC. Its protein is CASSLIGASYNEQFF.

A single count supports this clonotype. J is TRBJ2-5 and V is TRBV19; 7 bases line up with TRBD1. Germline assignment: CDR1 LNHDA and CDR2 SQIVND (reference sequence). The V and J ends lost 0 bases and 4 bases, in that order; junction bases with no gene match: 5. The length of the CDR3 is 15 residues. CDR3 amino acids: CASSIDHRGRETQYF. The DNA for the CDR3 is TGTGCCAGTAGTATAGATCACAGGGGAAGAGAGACCCAGTACTTC.

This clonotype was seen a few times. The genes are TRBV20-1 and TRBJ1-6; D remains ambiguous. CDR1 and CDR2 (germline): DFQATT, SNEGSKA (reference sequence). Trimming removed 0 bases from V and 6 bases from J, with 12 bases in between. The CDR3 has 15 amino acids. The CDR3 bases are TGCAGTGCTAGAGATAGCCGGATACTTAATTCACCCCTCCACTTT. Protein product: CSARDSRILNSPLHF.

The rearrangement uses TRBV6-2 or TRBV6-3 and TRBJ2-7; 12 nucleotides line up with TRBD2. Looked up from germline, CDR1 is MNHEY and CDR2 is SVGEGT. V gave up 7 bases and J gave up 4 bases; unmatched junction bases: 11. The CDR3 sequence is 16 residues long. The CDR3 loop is CASTPLRLAGAYEQYF. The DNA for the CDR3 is TGTGCCAGCACCCCCTTGCGACTAGCGGGAGCTTACGAGCAGTACTTC.

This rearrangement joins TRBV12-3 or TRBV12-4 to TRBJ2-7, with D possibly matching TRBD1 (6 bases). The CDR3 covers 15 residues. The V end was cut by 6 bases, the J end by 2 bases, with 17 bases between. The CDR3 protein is CASRPQTGEPYEQYF. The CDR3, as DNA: TGTGCCAGCAGGCCCCAGACAGGAGAGCCCTACGAGCAGTACTTC.

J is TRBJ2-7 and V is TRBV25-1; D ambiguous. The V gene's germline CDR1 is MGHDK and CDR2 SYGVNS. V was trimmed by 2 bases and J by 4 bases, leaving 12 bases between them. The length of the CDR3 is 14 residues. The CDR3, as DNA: TGTGCCAGCAGTGAAGGGTACACTCGTTACGAGCAGTACTTC. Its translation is CASSEGYTRYEQYF.

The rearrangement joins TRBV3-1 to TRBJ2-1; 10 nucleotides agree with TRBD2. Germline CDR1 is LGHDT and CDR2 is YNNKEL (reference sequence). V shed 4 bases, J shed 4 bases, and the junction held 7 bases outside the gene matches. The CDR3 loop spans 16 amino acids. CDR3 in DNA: TGTGCCAGCAGCCCTCTAGGACTAGCGGAATACAATGAGCAGTTCTTC. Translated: CASSPLGLAEYNEQFF.

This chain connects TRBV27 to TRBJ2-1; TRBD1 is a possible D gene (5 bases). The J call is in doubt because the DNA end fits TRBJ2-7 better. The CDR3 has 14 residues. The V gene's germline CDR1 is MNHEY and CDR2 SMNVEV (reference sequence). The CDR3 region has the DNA TGTGCCAGCAGTTCAGGGTGGACGACCTACGAGCAGTACTTC. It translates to CASSSGWTTYEQYF.

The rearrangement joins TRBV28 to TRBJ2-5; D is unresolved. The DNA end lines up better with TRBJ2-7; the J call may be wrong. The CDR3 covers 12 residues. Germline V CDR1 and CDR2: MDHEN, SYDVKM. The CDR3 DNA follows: TGTGCCAGCCAAAGAGGCACCTACGAGCAGTACTTC. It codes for CASQRGTYEQYF.

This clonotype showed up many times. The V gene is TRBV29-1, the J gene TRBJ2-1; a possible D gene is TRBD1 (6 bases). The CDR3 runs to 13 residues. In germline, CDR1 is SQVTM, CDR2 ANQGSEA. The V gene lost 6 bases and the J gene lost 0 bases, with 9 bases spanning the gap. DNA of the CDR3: TGCAGCGTGGGGACATCCTCCTACAATGAGCAGTTCTTC. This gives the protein CSVGTSSYNEQFF.

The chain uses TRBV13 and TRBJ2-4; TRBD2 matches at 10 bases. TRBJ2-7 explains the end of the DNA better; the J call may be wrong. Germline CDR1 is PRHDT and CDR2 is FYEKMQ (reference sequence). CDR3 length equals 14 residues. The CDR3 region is CASREAGGCYEQYF. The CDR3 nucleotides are TGTGCCAGCCGGGAAGCGGGAGGGTGTTACGAGCAGTACTTC.

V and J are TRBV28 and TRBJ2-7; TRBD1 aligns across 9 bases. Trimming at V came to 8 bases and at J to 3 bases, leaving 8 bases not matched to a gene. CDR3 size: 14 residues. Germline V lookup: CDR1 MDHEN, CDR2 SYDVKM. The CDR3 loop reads CASDGTGRLYEQYF. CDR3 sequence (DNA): TGTGCCAGCGACGGGACAGGGAGACTCTACGAGCAGTACTTC.

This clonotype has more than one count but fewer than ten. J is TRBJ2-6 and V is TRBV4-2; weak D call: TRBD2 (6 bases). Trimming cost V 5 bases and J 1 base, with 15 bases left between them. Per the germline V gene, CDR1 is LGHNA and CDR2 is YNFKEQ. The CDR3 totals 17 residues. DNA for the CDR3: TGTGCCAGCAGCAGCAGACTAGGGGAATCTGGGGCCAACGTCCTGACTTTC. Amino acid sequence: CASSSRLGESGANVLTF.